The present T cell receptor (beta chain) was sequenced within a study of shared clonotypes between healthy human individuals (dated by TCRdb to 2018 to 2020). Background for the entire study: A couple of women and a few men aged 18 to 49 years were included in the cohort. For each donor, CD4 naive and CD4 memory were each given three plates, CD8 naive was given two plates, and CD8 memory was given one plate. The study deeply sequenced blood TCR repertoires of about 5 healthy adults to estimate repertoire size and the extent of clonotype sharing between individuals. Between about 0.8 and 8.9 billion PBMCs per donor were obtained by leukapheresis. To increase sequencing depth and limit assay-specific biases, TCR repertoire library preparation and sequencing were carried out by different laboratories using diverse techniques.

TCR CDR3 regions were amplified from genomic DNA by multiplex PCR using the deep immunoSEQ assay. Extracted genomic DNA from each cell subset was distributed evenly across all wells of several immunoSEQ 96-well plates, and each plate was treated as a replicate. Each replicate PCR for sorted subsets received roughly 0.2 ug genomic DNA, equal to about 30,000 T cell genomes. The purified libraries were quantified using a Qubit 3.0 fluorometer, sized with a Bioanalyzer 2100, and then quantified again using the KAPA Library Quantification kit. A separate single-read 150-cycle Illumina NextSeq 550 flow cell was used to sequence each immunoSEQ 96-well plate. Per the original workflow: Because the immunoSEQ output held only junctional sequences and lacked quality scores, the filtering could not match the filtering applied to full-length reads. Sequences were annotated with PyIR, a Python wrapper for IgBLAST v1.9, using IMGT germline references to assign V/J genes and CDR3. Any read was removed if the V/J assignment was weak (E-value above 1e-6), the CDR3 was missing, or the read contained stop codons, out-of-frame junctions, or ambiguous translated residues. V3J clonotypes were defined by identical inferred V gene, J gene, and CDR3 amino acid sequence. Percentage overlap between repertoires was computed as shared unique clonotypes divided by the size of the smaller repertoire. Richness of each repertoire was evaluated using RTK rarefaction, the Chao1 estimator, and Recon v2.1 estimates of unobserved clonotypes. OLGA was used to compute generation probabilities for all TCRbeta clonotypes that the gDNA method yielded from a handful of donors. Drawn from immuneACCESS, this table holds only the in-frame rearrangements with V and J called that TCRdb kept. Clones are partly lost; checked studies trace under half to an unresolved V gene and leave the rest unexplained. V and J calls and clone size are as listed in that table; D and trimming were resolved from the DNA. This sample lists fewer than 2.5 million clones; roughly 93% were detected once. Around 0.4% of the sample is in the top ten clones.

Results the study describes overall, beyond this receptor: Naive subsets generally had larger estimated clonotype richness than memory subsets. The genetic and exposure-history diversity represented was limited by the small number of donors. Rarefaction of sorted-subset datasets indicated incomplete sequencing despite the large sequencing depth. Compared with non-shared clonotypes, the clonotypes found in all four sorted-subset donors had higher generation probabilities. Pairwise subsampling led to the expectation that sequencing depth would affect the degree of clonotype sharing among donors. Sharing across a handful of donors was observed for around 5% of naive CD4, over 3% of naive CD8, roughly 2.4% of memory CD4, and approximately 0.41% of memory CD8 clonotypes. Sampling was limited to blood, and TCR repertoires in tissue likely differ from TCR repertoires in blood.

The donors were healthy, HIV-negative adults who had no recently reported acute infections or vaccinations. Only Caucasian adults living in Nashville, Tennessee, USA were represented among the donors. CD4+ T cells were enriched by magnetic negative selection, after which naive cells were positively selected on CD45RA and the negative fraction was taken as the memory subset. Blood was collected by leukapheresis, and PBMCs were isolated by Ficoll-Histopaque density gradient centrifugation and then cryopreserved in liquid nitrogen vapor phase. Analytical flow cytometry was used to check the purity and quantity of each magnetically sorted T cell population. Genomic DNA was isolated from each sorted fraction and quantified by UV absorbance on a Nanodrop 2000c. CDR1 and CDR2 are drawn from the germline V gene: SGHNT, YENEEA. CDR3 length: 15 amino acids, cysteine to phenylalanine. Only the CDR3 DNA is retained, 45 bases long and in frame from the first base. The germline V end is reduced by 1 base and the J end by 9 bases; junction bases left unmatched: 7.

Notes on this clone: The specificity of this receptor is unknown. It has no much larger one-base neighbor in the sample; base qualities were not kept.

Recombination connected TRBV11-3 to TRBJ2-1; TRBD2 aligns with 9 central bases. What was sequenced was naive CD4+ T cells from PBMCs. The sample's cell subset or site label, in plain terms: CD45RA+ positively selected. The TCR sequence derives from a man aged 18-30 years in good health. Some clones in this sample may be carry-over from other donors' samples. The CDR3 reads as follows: CASSLGVAGVSEQFF. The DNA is TGTGCCAGCAGCTTAGGCGTAGCGGGAGTGAGTGAGCAGTTCTTC.